This T cell receptor beta chain was recovered during a study of blood T cell repertoires in COVID-19. At the level of the study: The samples span acute and convalescent COVID-19 from the United States, Italy and Spain.

The CDR3 is made up of 15 amino acids. Germline assignment: CDR1 MNHEY and CDR2 SVGAGI. The V and J ends lost 6 bases and 6 bases, in that order; junction bases with no gene match: 11. Original processing methods: Nucleated cell number was recorded as an estimate derived from reference gene primer amplification. Libraries were prepared by immunoSEQ multiplex PCR; TCRdb keeps only in-frame clonotypes and omits some of them. V, J and clone size were drawn from that table, and D and trimming were deduced from the DNA. Altogether roughly 150,000 clones are present, 76% being singletons, with the ten largest covering about 4%.

The receptor's source is a man in his sixties with acute or convalescent COVID-19. The sample consisted of peripheral blood. The chain recombines TRBV6-5 with TRBJ2-4; 7 nucleotides line up with TRBD1. The CDR3 reads CASSIRTGVGNIQYF. CDR3 nucleotides: TGTGCCAGCAGCATTCGAACAGGGGTGGGAAACATTCAGTACTTC.